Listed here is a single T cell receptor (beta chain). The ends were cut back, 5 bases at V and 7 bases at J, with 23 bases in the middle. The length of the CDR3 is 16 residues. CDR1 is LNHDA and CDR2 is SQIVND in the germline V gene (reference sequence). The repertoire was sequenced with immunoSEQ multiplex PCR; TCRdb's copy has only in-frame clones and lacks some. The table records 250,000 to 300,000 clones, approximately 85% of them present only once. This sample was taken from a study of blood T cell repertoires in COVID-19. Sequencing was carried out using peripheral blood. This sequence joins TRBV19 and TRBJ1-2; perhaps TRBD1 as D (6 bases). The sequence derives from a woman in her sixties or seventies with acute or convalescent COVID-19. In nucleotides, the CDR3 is TGTGCCAGTAGTCCCCAGCCCCCGACAGGATGGCGTGGCTACACCTTC. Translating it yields CASSPQPPTGWRGYTF.